This is a list of T cell receptor beta chains from one sample in a study of neoadjuvant anti-PD-1 for oral cavity cancer. Repertoires were generated with immunoSEQ multiplex PCR, while TCRdb's copy carries only in-frame clones and drops some. The repertoire holds about 7,800 clones, roughly 69% seen once, with about 2.9% in the top ten. The material was PBMCs, obtained after nivolumab (anti-PD-1) treatment. The receptors here all came from a person aged 35 to 85 with oral cavity squamous cell carcinoma. CDR3s include the opening cysteine and the closing phenylalanine or tryptophan. The D gene is left open where the match is weak. Size values are once, few and many counts, or a class for expanded clones, and some rows have none.

cdr3_aa: CASSTTGDHRGSPLHF
cdr3_nt: TGTGCCAGCAGCACCACAGGGGACCACCGGGGTTCACCCCTCCACTTT
d_call: TRBD1
v_call: TRBV9
j_call: TRBJ1-6
clone_size: few

cdr3_aa: CASSLGGGSNQPQHF
cdr3_nt: TGCGCCAGCAGCTTGGGCGGGGGTAGCAATCAGCCCCAGCATTTT
d_call: NA
v_call: TRBV5-1
j_call: TRBJ1-5
clone_size: few

cdr3_aa: CASSAQGNSPLHF
cdr3_nt: TGTGCCAGCAGTGCACAGGGGAATTCACCCCTCCACTTT
d_call: TRBD1
v_call: TRBV6-4
j_call: TRBJ1-6
clone_size: few

cdr3_aa: CASSVDPRQEYEQYF
cdr3_nt: TGTGCCAGCAGCGTAGACCCAAGGCAGGAATACGAGCAGTACTTC
d_call: NA
v_call: TRBV9
j_call: TRBJ2-7
clone_size: NA

cdr3_aa: CASRGQGNNQPQHF
cdr3_nt: TGTGCCAGTAGGGGGCAGGGTAACAATCAGCCCCAGCATTTT
d_call: NA
v_call: TRBV19
j_call: TRBJ1-5
clone_size: NA

cdr3_aa: CATSRDHRGESYTF
cdr3_nt: TGTGCCACCAGCAGAGATCACCGTGGGGAGAGCTACACCTTC
d_call: NA
v_call: TRBV15
j_call: TRBJ1-2
clone_size: NA

cdr3_aa: CASSLGLAASTDTQYF
cdr3_nt: TGTGCCAGCAGTCTGGGACTAGCGGCTAGCACAGATACGCAGTATTTT
d_call: TRBD2
v_call: TRBV7-7
j_call: TRBJ2-3
clone_size: NA

cdr3_aa: CASSPGNSAGNTIYF
cdr3_nt: TGTGCCAGCAGCCCGGGCAATTCTGCTGGAAACACCATATATTTT
d_call: NA
v_call: TRBV11-2
j_call: TRBJ1-3
clone_size: NA

cdr3_aa: CASSLRRGGQETQYF
cdr3_nt: TGTGCCAGCAGCTTACGGCGGGGGGGTCAAGAGACCCAGTACTTC
d_call: TRBD2
v_call: TRBV7-9
j_call: TRBJ2-5
clone_size: NA

cdr3_aa: CASSIGRNTEAFF
cdr3_nt: TGTGCCAGTAGTATTGGTCGGAACACTGAAGCTTTCTTT
d_call: NA
v_call: TRBV19
j_call: TRBJ1-1
clone_size: NA

cdr3_aa: CASSTDSSYNEQFF
cdr3_nt: TGTGCCAGCAGTACAGACAGTTCCTACAATGAGCAGTTCTTC
d_call: NA
v_call: TRBV6-4
j_call: TRBJ2-1
clone_size: once

cdr3_aa: CASTALERNQPQHF
cdr3_nt: TGTGCCAGTACAGCCCTTGAACGCAATCAGCCCCAGCATTTT
d_call: NA
v_call: TRBV19
j_call: TRBJ1-5
clone_size: NA

cdr3_aa: CASSPTGGMSYEQYF
cdr3_nt: TGCGCCAGCAGCCCCACAGGGGGTATGTCCTACGAGCAGTACTTC
d_call: TRBD1
v_call: TRBV5-1
j_call: TRBJ2-7
clone_size: once

cdr3_aa: CASSYSGQGSQPQHF
cdr3_nt: TGTGCCAGCAGTTACTCGGGACAGGGAAGTCAGCCCCAGCATTTT
d_call: TRBD1
v_call: TRBV6-5
j_call: TRBJ1-5
clone_size: NA

cdr3_aa: CASSYRDTGELFF
cdr3_nt: TGTGCCAGCAGTTACAGGGACACCGGGGAGCTGTTTTTT
d_call: NA
v_call: TRBV6-5
j_call: TRBJ2-2
clone_size: NA

cdr3_aa: CASSLRSQNTRQYF
cdr3_nt: TGTGCCAGCAGTTTACGGTCCCAGAATACGAGGCAGTACTTC
d_call: NA
v_call: TRBV28
j_call: TRBJ2-7
clone_size: NA

cdr3_aa: CASSPEAGTNNEQFF
cdr3_nt: TGTGCCAGCAGCCCAGAAGCGGGGACTAACAATGAGCAGTTCTTC
d_call: TRBD2
v_call: TRBV2
j_call: TRBJ2-1
clone_size: few

cdr3_aa: CASSLLVHGETQYF
cdr3_nt: TGTGCCAGCAGTTTATTGGTTCACGGGGAGACCCAGTACTTC
d_call: NA
v_call: TRBV27
j_call: TRBJ2-5
clone_size: few

cdr3_aa: CASSYQRQGAGELFF
cdr3_nt: TGTGCCAGCAGTTACCAACGACAGGGGGCCGGGGAGCTGTTTTTT
d_call: TRBD1
v_call: TRBV6-5
j_call: TRBJ2-2
clone_size: NA

cdr3_aa: CASSFASYYGYTF
cdr3_nt: TGTGCCAGCAGCTTCGCCAGCTACTATGGCTACACCTTC
d_call: NA
v_call: TRBV7-2
j_call: TRBJ1-2
clone_size: NA

cdr3_aa: CAWTNGLTYEQYF
cdr3_nt: TGTGCCTGGACGAACGGGTTAACCTACGAGCAGTACTTC
d_call: NA
v_call: TRBV30
j_call: TRBJ2-7
clone_size: once

cdr3_aa: CASSLDSSNEKLFF
cdr3_nt: TGTGCCAGCAGCCTCGACAGTTCTAATGAAAAACTGTTTTTT
d_call: NA
v_call: TRBV7-2
j_call: TRBJ1-4
clone_size: NA

cdr3_aa: CASSFQGGRNEQYF
cdr3_nt: TGTGCCAGCAGTTTCCAGGGGGGGAGGAACGAGCAGTACTTC
d_call: NA
v_call: TRBV27
j_call: TRBJ2-7
clone_size: NA

cdr3_aa: CASSQDLTGYGYNSPLHF
cdr3_nt: TGCGCCAGCAGCCAAGACCTCACAGGCTACGGCTATAATTCACCCCTCCACTTT
d_call: NA
v_call: TRBV4-1
j_call: TRBJ1-6
clone_size: few

cdr3_aa: CASSYGPGLAFF
cdr3_nt: TGTGCCAGCAGTTACGGACCGGGACTAGCATTCTTC
d_call: TRBD2
v_call: TRBV6-5
j_call: TRBJ2-1
clone_size: NA

cdr3_aa: CASSAARARGEETQYF
cdr3_nt: TGTGCCAGCAGCGCCGCCCGGGCCAGGGGAGAAGAGACCCAGTACTTC
d_call: NA
v_call: TRBV9
j_call: TRBJ2-5
clone_size: NA

cdr3_aa: CASSLERTDTQYF
cdr3_nt: TGTGCCAGCAGCTTAGAGCGCACAGATACGCAGTATTTT
d_call: NA
v_call: TRBV11-2
j_call: TRBJ2-3
clone_size: NA

cdr3_aa: CASKGPRETQYF
cdr3_nt: TGTGCCAGCAAGGGACCGCGGGAGACCCAGTACTTC
d_call: NA
v_call: TRBV25-1
j_call: TRBJ2-5
clone_size: NA

cdr3_aa: CATRFPRLGGAGYTF
cdr3_nt: TGTGCCACCAGGTTCCCGAGGCTAGGGGGTGCTGGCTACACCTTC
d_call: NA
v_call: TRBV19
j_call: TRBJ1-2
clone_size: NA

cdr3_aa: CASSQVGGGAGVGETQYF
cdr3_nt: TGTGCCAGCAGCCAAGTAGGTGGAGGGGCCGGGGTAGGAGAGACCCAGTACTTC
d_call: NA
v_call: TRBV4-2
j_call: TRBJ2-5
clone_size: NA

cdr3_aa: CASSLSNTGELFF
cdr3_nt: TGTGCCAGCAGCTTATCGAACACCGGGGAGCTGTTTTTT
d_call: NA
v_call: TRBV7-3
j_call: TRBJ2-2
clone_size: few

cdr3_aa: CASSDSAGGSTDTQYF
cdr3_nt: TGTGCCAGCAGTGACTCGGCGGGGGGCTCCACAGATACGCAGTATTTT
d_call: TRBD2
v_call: TRBV6-4
j_call: TRBJ2-3
clone_size: few

cdr3_aa: CASSLGRTATYEQYF
cdr3_nt: TGTGCCAGCAGCTTAGGGCGGACAGCAACCTACGAGCAGTACTTC
d_call: NA
v_call: TRBV5-5
j_call: TRBJ2-7
clone_size: NA

cdr3_aa: CSVRTAQGDTQYF
cdr3_nt: TGCAGCGTTCGGACAGCCCAAGGAGATACGCAGTATTTT
d_call: NA
v_call: TRBV29-1
j_call: TRBJ2-3
clone_size: NA

cdr3_aa: CASSLAGGSGPQHF
cdr3_nt: TGTGCCAGCAGCTTGGCCGGGGGTTCTGGGCCCCAGCATTTT
d_call: NA
v_call: TRBV5-6
j_call: TRBJ1-5
clone_size: NA

cdr3_aa: CASSSYRASGNTIYF
cdr3_nt: TGTGCCAGCAGTTCCTACAGAGCGTCTGGAAACACCATATATTTT
d_call: NA
v_call: TRBV6-5
j_call: TRBJ1-3
clone_size: NA

cdr3_aa: CASSSRSNEKLFF
cdr3_nt: TGTGCCAGCAGCAGTCGGTCTAATGAAAAACTGTTTTTT
d_call: NA
v_call: TRBV7-4
j_call: TRBJ1-4
clone_size: NA

cdr3_aa: CASSARLAGEYEQYF
cdr3_nt: TGCGCCAGCAGCGCCCGACTAGCGGGGGAGTACGAGCAGTACTTC
d_call: TRBD2
v_call: TRBV4-3
j_call: TRBJ2-7
clone_size: NA

cdr3_aa: CASSLRPRETQYF
cdr3_nt: TGTGCCAGCAGTTTAAGACCTCGAGAGACCCAGTACTTC
d_call: NA
v_call: TRBV27
j_call: TRBJ2-5
clone_size: once

cdr3_aa: CASRLVSRRRGRQETQYF
cdr3_nt: TGTGCAAGTCGCTTAGTATCAAGGCGGCGGGGGCGGCAAGAGACCCAGTACTTC
d_call: NA
v_call: TRBV12-2
j_call: TRBJ2-5
clone_size: NA

cdr3_aa: CASSTQGVGEAFF
cdr3_nt: TGTGCCAGCAGCACTCAGGGGGTAGGGGAAGCTTTCTTT
d_call: TRBD1
v_call: TRBV7-9
j_call: TRBJ1-1
clone_size: few

cdr3_aa: CASSYEGNSPLHF
cdr3_nt: TGTGCCAGCAGTTACGAGGGGAATTCACCCCTCCACTTT
d_call: NA
v_call: TRBV6-5
j_call: TRBJ1-6
clone_size: NA

cdr3_aa: CASSLDAVGTDTQYF
cdr3_nt: TGTGCCAGCAGCTTGGACGCGGTGGGCACAGATACGCAGTATTTT
d_call: NA
v_call: TRBV5-4
j_call: TRBJ2-3
clone_size: once

cdr3_aa: CASSLEAGVNEKLFF
cdr3_nt: TGCGCCAGCAGCTTGGAGGCAGGAGTTAATGAAAAACTGTTTTTT
d_call: NA
v_call: TRBV5-1
j_call: TRBJ1-4
clone_size: NA

cdr3_aa: CASSLAWGPRETQYF
cdr3_nt: TGTGCCAGCAGCTTAGCGTGGGGGCCAAGGGAGACCCAGTACTTC
d_call: NA
v_call: TRBV7-2
j_call: TRBJ2-5
clone_size: NA

cdr3_aa: CASSLNTNTEAFF
cdr3_nt: TGTGCCAGCAGCTTAAATACGAACACTGAAGCTTTCTTT
d_call: NA
v_call: TRBV7-9
j_call: TRBJ1-1
clone_size: NA

cdr3_aa: CASSVGPAGEPQHF
cdr3_nt: TGTGCCAGCAGCGTAGGACCCGCTGGAGAGCCCCAGCATTTT
d_call: NA
v_call: TRBV9
j_call: TRBJ1-5
clone_size: NA

cdr3_aa: CASRTGGYTGELFF
cdr3_nt: TGTGCCAGCAGGACAGGGGGGTACACCGGGGAGCTGTTTTTT
d_call: TRBD1
v_call: TRBV7-2
j_call: TRBJ2-2
clone_size: NA

cdr3_aa: CASVTRQGTGETQYF
cdr3_nt: TGTGCCAGCGTGACTAGACAGGGTACCGGAGAGACCCAGTACTTC
d_call: NA
v_call: TRBV6-1
j_call: TRBJ2-5
clone_size: NA

cdr3_aa: CASSEDRADIQPQHF
cdr3_nt: TGTGCCAGCAGTGAAGACAGGGCCGACATTCAGCCCCAGCATTTT
d_call: NA
v_call: TRBV6-1
j_call: TRBJ1-5
clone_size: few

cdr3_aa: CASSQEVTAGDTDTQYF
cdr3_nt: TGTGCCAGCAGCCAAGAAGTAACAGCGGGGGACACAGATACGCAGTATTTT
d_call: TRBD2
v_call: TRBV4-2
j_call: TRBJ2-3
clone_size: NA

cdr3_aa: CASSRDRGSSPLHF
cdr3_nt: TGTGCCAGCAGCCGGGACAGGGGGAGTTCACCCCTCCACTTT
d_call: TRBD1
v_call: TRBV6-5
j_call: TRBJ1-6
clone_size: NA

cdr3_aa: CASSRRRGSQETQYF
cdr3_nt: TGTGCCAGCAGCCGGAGGAGGGGCTCCCAAGAGACCCAGTACTTC
d_call: NA
v_call: TRBV7-9
j_call: TRBJ2-5
clone_size: NA